This T cell receptor (beta chain) comes out of a study of T cells after somatic rescue of genetic block. The germline gives CDR1 ENHRY, CDR2 SYGVKD. Trimming removed 3 bases at V and 7 bases at J, with 13 bases between. CDR3 length: 14 residues. Assay used: immunoSEQ multiplex PCR; TCRdb lists only in-frame clones, some missing. Altogether around 64,000 clones are present, 92% being singletons, with the ten largest covering around 3%. The chain recombines TRBV10-3 with TRBJ2-1, with D perhaps matching TRBD1 (5 bases). The sample taken for sequencing was peripheral blood mononuclear cells (PBMCs). The sequence derives from a man in his forties. The CDR3 DNA follows: TGTGCCATCAGTGACACCGCAGGGATGAATGAGCAGTTCTTC. Translating it yields CAISDTAGMNEQFF.